Listed below are T cell receptor beta chains from one sample, sequenced in a study of cytomegalovirus exposure and HLA in healthy donors. Profiling relied on immunoSEQ multiplex PCR, and the TCRdb table lists in-frame clones only, not all of them. The sample carries roughly 150,000 clones, 65% to 80% recorded once. The sample comprised PBMCs. The receptor set was obtained from a man between 40 and 49 years old in good health and CMV-seropositive. The CDR3 runs from the conserved cysteine through the conserved F or W. Fields, in order: CDR3 protein, CDR3 DNA, D gene, J gene, clone size, V gene. A D gene is named only where the DNA matches it firmly. Size tells how often a clone was seen (once, few, many) or the class of an expanded clone, and some rows leave it out.

cdr3_aa: CASSLVLGSGSGEQFF; cdr3_nt: TGTGCCAGCAGCTTAGTTTTAGGTAGCGGGAGTGGGGAGCAGTTCTTC; d_call: TRBD2; j_call: TRBJ2-1; clone_size: few; v_call: TRBV11-2
cdr3_aa: CASSQSTSGHNEQFF; cdr3_nt: TGCGCCAGCAGCCAATCGACTAGCGGCCACAATGAGCAGTTCTTC; d_call: TRBD2; j_call: TRBJ2-1; clone_size: -; v_call: TRBV4-1
cdr3_aa: CASSKGWGTGGGTDTQYF; cdr3_nt: TGTGCCAGCAGCAAAGGTTGGGGGACAGGGGGGGGCACAGATACGCAGTATTTT; d_call: -; j_call: TRBJ2-3; clone_size: few; v_call: TRBV21-1
cdr3_aa: CASSLSAWGEGQPQHF; cdr3_nt: TGTGCCAGCTCACTATCGGCATGGGGGGAAGGTCAGCCCCAGCATTTT; d_call: -; j_call: TRBJ1-5; clone_size: -; v_call: TRBV18
cdr3_aa: CASSPMGGGYNEQFF; cdr3_nt: TGTGCCAGCAGCCCCATGGGGGGAGGCTACAATGAGCAGTTCTTC; d_call: -; j_call: TRBJ2-1; clone_size: -; v_call: TRBV7-7
cdr3_aa: CASRADPNEKLFF; cdr3_nt: TGCGCCTCCAGGGCGGATCCTAATGAAAAACTGTTTTTT; d_call: -; j_call: TRBJ1-4; clone_size: -; v_call: TRBV5-1
cdr3_aa: CASLDRAVTDTQYF; cdr3_nt: TGCGCCAGCTTAGACAGGGCGGTCACAGATACGCAGTATTTT; d_call: TRBD1; j_call: TRBJ2-3; clone_size: -; v_call: TRBV10-2
cdr3_aa: CASSVGGEETQYF; cdr3_nt: TGTGCCAGCAGTGTAGGGGGAGAAGAGACCCAGTACTTC; d_call: -; j_call: TRBJ2-5; clone_size: -; v_call: TRBV25-1
cdr3_aa: CASSSPFSAVFRDTQYF; cdr3_nt: TGTGCCAGCAGCTCTCCATTCTCGGCGGTGTTTAGGGATACGCAGTATTTT; d_call: -; j_call: TRBJ2-3; clone_size: few; v_call: TRBV7-9
cdr3_aa: CASSPGTGQEGNEQFF; cdr3_nt: TGCGCCAGCAGCCCGGGGACAGGGCAAGAAGGAAATGAGCAGTTCTTC; d_call: TRBD1; j_call: TRBJ2-1; clone_size: once; v_call: TRBV5-1
cdr3_aa: CASSFGQGRYEQYF; cdr3_nt: TGTGCCAGCAGTTTCGGGCAGGGTAGGTACGAGCAGTACTTC; d_call: -; j_call: TRBJ2-7; clone_size: -; v_call: TRBV28
cdr3_aa: CASSLTVSGANVLTF; cdr3_nt: TGTGCCAGTAGCCTGACAGTCTCTGGGGCCAACGTCCTGACTTTC; d_call: -; j_call: TRBJ2-6; clone_size: -; v_call: TRBV19